These T cell receptor beta chains were read from a single sample in a study of blood T cell repertoires in COVID-19. Sequenced by immunoSEQ multiplex PCR; TCRdb stores in-frame clones only, minus some. Here the sample spans approximately 150,000 clones, about 85% being singletons. The sample comprised PBMCs or T cells enriched from blood (not recorded which). The receptors come from a woman between 40 and 55 years old who had recovered from COVID-19. CDR3s include the opening cysteine and the closing phenylalanine or tryptophan. A D gene is named only where the DNA matches it firmly. Not all rows give a size; the values are once, few, many and, for expanded clones, a class.

>-|TRBV29-1|-
CSVSETGDTEAFF
>-|TRBV6-1|-
CASSEVGSASSGNTIYF
>-|TRBV5-8|-
CASSFNVGGQFYTGELFF
>-|TRBV5-1|-
CASRGLADSNQPQHF
>-|TRBV29-1|-
CSVFGLTHNEQFF
>few|TRBV18|-
CASSGNSISYEQYF
>once|TRBV5-1|TRBD2
CASSPLAGGHTGELFF
>once|TRBV6-5|TRBD2
CAIRLAGAYNEQFF
>-|TRBV6-1|TRBD1
CASSDVQGADYGYTF
>-|TRBV6-5|TRBD1
CASSPTGVETQYF
>-|TRBV29-1|TRBD2
CSALLLAGGGNEQFF
>-|TRBV12-3/TRBV12-4|-
CASKSFGEQFF
>-|TRBV10-2|TRBD2
CASSESAGGPGEQYF
>-|TRBV18|-
CASSPGLSVADEQYF
>-|TRBV6-6|-
CASSDLAGTGNTIYF
>once|TRBV10-2|-
CASGSASSYNEQFF
>-|TRBV29-1|TRBD2
CSVVREQLDTQYF
>-|TRBV10-3|-
CATMQGGSGNTIYF
>-|TRBV7-9|-
CASSLAETHGEAFF
>few|TRBV7-8|TRBD2
CASSPAPKTGGGNEQFF
>-|TRBV11-3|TRBD2
CASSLGTSGTQETQYF
>-|TRBV5-1|TRBD2
CASSSPGLAGLGAQETQYF
>-|TRBV7-2|TRBD2
CASSSPGTRTGELFF
>-|TRBV15|-
CATSRTGLNTEAFF
>-|TRBV9|TRBD2
CASSPRAGGPTGELFF
>once|TRBV2|-
CASSKAGTPTYNEQFF
>-|TRBV2|TRBD2
CASRAGTSGSYEQYF
>-|TRBV30|TRBD1
CAWNSGQGIFHQPQHF
>-|TRBV2|TRBD1
CASKGQANYGYTF
>-|TRBV5-6|-
CASSFSGVAYEQYF
>-|TRBV6-5|-
CASGAGSQAFF
>-|TRBV6-5|-
CASSYGAGEAFF
>-|TRBV2|-
CASSELVYEQYF
>-|TRBV24-1|TRBD2
CATRRLATNEQFF
>once|TRBV30|-
CAWRHSGGGSYGYTF
>-|TRBV24-1|TRBD1
CATSDLPGQVSYNSPLHF
>-|TRBV5-1|-
CASSLIAGTDSSFGYTF
>few|TRBV3-1/TRBV3-2|-
CASRHATDEQFF
>-|TRBV7-7|TRBD2
CASSEKLAGGTDTQYF
>-|TRBV6-6|-
CASSPVYNEKLFF
>-|TRBV28|-
CASSSSRSSYEQYF
>-|TRBV30|-
CAWSGVDQPQHF
>-|TRBV11-2|TRBD2
CASSLATSGFDEQYF
>-|TRBV9|TRBD2
CASSAAGGPGNEQFF